These T cell receptor beta chains were read from a single sample in a study of T cells in tuberculosis. TCRdb keeps only in-frame clones here, not all; method: immunoSEQ multiplex PCR. The data hold around 26,000 clones, with over 85% observed a single time. The specimen sequenced was PBMCs. The source of these receptors is a donor aged 10-29 years with latent tuberculosis or without tuberculosis infection. Some clones in this sample may be carry-over from other donors' samples. Both conserved end residues are part of each CDR3. A D gene is named only where the DNA matches it firmly.

CDR3: CASSHRQGVGNTIYF; DNA: TGCGCCAGCAGCCACCGACAGGGGGTTGGAAACACCATATATTTT; J: TRBJ1-3; V: TRBV4-3; D: TRBD1
CDR3: CAWRLGQGANYGYTF; DNA: TGTGCCTGGAGGCTCGGACAGGGGGCGAACTATGGCTACACCTTC; J: TRBJ1-2; V: TRBV30; D: TRBD1
CDR3: CAWSALAGSTGELFF; DNA: TGTGCCTGGAGTGCATTAGCGGGGTCTACCGGGGAGCTGTTTTTT; J: TRBJ2-2; V: TRBV30; D: TRBD2
CDR3: CASSRRGGTNEKLFF; DNA: TGTGCCAGCAGCCGACGGGGGGGCACTAATGAAAAACTGTTTTTT; J: TRBJ1-4; V: TRBV6-4; D: NA
CDR3: CASSLVRTAGGADTQYF; DNA: TGCGCCAGCAGCTTGGTACGGACAGCGGGAGGCGCAGATACGCAGTATTTT; J: TRBJ2-3; V: TRBV5-1; D: TRBD2
CDR3: CASSEAGRDLPFF; DNA: TGTGCCAGCAGTGAAGCCGGGAGGGATCTTCCGTTCTTC; J: TRBJ2-1; V: TRBV6-5; D: TRBD2
CDR3: CASSTRTSGGNEQFF; DNA: TGTGCCAGCAGCACGAGGACTAGCGGGGGCAATGAGCAGTTCTTC; J: TRBJ2-1; V: TRBV21-1; D: NA
CDR3: CASSSGPGLVTNEQFF; DNA: TGTGCCAGCAGCTCCGGGCCGGGACTAGTCACCAATGAGCAGTTCTTC; J: TRBJ2-1; V: TRBV7-9; D: TRBD2
CDR3: CASGSSGNTEAFF; DNA: TGTGCCAGCGGTTCCTCAGGAAACACTGAAGCTTTCTTT; J: TRBJ1-1; V: TRBV5-6; D: NA
CDR3: CASSFVGGVDFGNEQFF; DNA: TGTGCCAGCAGCTTCGTGGGAGGGGTCGATTTCGGGAATGAGCAGTTCTTC; J: TRBJ2-1; V: TRBV11-2; D: TRBD2
CDR3: CASSVAQGADTQYF; DNA: TGTGCCAGCAGCGTAGCACAGGGGGCAGATACGCAGTATTTT; J: TRBJ2-3; V: TRBV9; D: TRBD1
CDR3: CASSYSGQGDSPLHF; DNA: TGTGCCAGCAGTTACTCAGGACAGGGCGATTCACCCCTCCACTTT; J: TRBJ1-6; V: TRBV6-5; D: TRBD1
CDR3: CASSSGQGATNEKLFF; DNA: TGTGCCAGTAGTAGCGGACAGGGAGCAACTAATGAAAAACTGTTTTTT; J: TRBJ1-4; V: TRBV19; D: TRBD1
CDR3: CASKTDRPGKGYTF; DNA: TGTGCCAGCAAGACAGACAGGCCTGGGAAGGGCTACACCTTC; J: TRBJ1-2; V: TRBV27; D: NA
CDR3: CASSMPRVTGRAQYF; DNA: TGTGCCAGTAGTATGCCCCGCGTGACAGGGCGGGCGCAGTATTTT; J: TRBJ2-3; V: TRBV19; D: TRBD1
CDR3: CASSGVTADGYTF; DNA: TGCGCCAGCAGCGGAGTCACGGCGGATGGCTACACCTTC; J: TRBJ1-2; V: TRBV5-1; D: NA